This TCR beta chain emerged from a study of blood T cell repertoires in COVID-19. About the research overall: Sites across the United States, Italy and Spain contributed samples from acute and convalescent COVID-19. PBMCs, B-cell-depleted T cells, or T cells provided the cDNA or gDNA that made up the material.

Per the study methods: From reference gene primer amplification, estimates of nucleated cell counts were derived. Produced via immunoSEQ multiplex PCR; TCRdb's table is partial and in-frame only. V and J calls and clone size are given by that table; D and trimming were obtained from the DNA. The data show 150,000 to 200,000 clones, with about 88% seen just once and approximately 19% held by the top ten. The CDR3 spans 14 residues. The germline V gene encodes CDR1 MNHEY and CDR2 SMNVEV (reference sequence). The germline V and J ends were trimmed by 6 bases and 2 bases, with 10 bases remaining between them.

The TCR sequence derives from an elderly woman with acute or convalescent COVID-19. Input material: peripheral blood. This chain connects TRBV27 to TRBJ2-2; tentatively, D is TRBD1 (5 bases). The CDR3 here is CASSRQLNTGELFF. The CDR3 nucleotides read TGTGCCAGCAGCAGACAGCTTAACACCGGGGAGCTGTTTTTT.